This TCR beta chain was identified during a study of response to subunit inactivated influenza vaccine. Per the germline V gene, CDR1 is LGHNA and CDR2 is YSLEER. The CDR3 has 18 amino acids. General observations from the study: The authors proposed limited new T cell recruitment per seasonal influenza vaccination.

Note on this clonotype: Its antigen is still unknown. A much larger clonotype is one base distant, so this may be a read error.

TCRdb ran MiXCR on the RT-PCR reads and lists one entry per CDR3 protein. The data show approximately 250,000 distinct CDR3 sequences, about 12% seen once. This receptor was identified in a man aged 45-60 years who received an inactivated influenza vaccine. This rearrangement joins TRBV4-3 to TRBJ2-1, with TRBD2 identical over 12 bases. This specimen was non-naive T cells sorted from PBMCs, taken 14 to 15 days before vaccination. The CDR3: CASRQVLAGGSSYNEQFF. The CDR3 DNA reads as TGCGCCAGCAGACAAGTGCTAGCGGGGGGGAGCTCCTACAATGAGCAGTTCTTC.